What follows are 12 T cell receptor beta chains derived from one specimen sequenced in a study of shared clonotypes between healthy human individuals. Method: immunoSEQ multiplex PCR; TCRdb's copy keeps in-frame clones and lacks some. Seen here are about 480,000 clones, almost 80% observed once, and the top ten hold roughly an eighth. Sequencing used PBMCs. The receptors come from a woman between 35 and 50 years old in good health. Some clones in this sample may be carry-over from other donors' samples.

This clone was observed a few times. The CDR3 loop is CAISEARNTEAFF. The CDR3 bases are TGTGCCATCAGTGAAGCCCGGAACACTGAAGCTTTCTTT. The chain couples TRBV10-3 to TRBJ1-1, with D hard to call. The CDR3 loop spans 13 amino acids. Per germline, CDR1 ENHRY and CDR2 SYGVKD. Trimming removed 3 bases from V and 1 base from J, with 6 bases in between.

The chain couples TRBV6-1 to TRBJ1-5; D is perhaps TRBD1 (6 bases). The CDR3 spans 14 residues. Germline CDR1 is MNHNS and CDR2 is SASEGT. V gave up 4 bases and J gave up 5 bases, with 12 bases separating them. CDR3 coding DNA: TGTGCCAGCAGTGCCCTTGAGGGGGATCAGCCCCAGCATTTT. Its protein product is CASSALEGDQPQHF.

For this clone: Other DNA variants within this sample encode the same CDR3. V gene TRBV5-1 combines with J gene TRBJ2-5, with TRBD2 as a possible D gene (5 bases). V was pared by 1 base and J by 2 bases, with 9 bases between. The CDR3 sequence is 14 residues long. Germline V gives CDR1 SGHRS, CDR2 YFSETQ. The CDR3 spells CASSLRAAQETQYF. CDR3 nucleotide sequence: TGCGCCAGCAGCTTGCGAGCGGCACAAGAGACCCAGTACTTC.

V is TRBV11-3 and J is TRBJ1-1; maybe TRBD1 (6 bases). CDR1 and CDR2 (germline): SGHNT, YENEEA. V lost 0 bases and J 0 bases, leaving 8 bases between the germline ends. This CDR3 is 15 amino acids long. CDR3 region: CASSLEGQMNTEAFF. CDR3 sequence (DNA): TGTGCCAGCAGCTTAGAGGGACAAATGAACACTGAAGCTTTCTTT.

The CDR3 loop reads CASSLVLAGRSRNEQFF. CDR3 DNA: TGTGCCAGCAGCTTAGTTTTGGCCGGGAGGTCGAGGAATGAGCAGTTCTTC. The gene calls are TRBV11-2 and TRBJ2-1, with 7 nucleotides matching TRBD2. The CDR3 extends over 17 amino acids. Germline CDR1 and CDR2: SGHAT and FQNNGV. V shed 1 base and J 7 bases; nucleotides not matched to a gene: 13.

This chain joins TRBV5-1 and TRBJ2-7; 10 positions agree with TRBD2. This CDR3 contains 14 residues. Germline values: CDR1 SGHRS, CDR2 YFSETQ. Trimming took 4 bases from V and 6 from J; bases not matched to a gene: 7. The CDR3 bases are TGCGCCAGCAGCCACGGGACTAGCGACGGCGAGCAGTACTTC. Translated, it gives CASSHGTSDGEQYF.

The chain joins TRBV29-1 to TRBJ2-5, with D perhaps being TRBD1 or TRBD2 (5 bases each). From germline, CDR1 is SQVTM and CDR2 ANQGSEA. Trimming pared 6 bases from V and 3 bases from J, leaving 11 bases between. The CDR3 totals 12 residues. Written as DNA, the CDR3 is TGCAGCGTCGGGGCAGTAGAAGAGACCCAGTACTTC. The encoded protein is CSVGAVEETQYF.

The chain carries TRBV4-1 and TRBJ1-2; D unresolved. The CDR3 sequence is 14 residues long. The germline gives CDR1 MGHRA, CDR2 YSYEKL. V lost 0 bases, J lost 5 bases, and 10 bases lay in between. DNA for the CDR3: TGCGCCAGCAGCCAAGATAGGAGGGCTTATGGCTACACCTTC. This codes for CASSQDRRAYGYTF.

The chain couples TRBV2 to TRBJ2-5, with D possibly being TRBD2 (6 bases). From germline, CDR1 is SNHLY and CDR2 FYNNEI. The ends were cut back, 7 bases at V and 4 bases at J, with 13 bases in the middle. The CDR3 totals 13 residues. DNA of the CDR3: TGTGCCAGCACCCTTAACGGGAGAGAGACCCAGTACTTC. Its translation is CASTLNGRETQYF.

The chain has TRBV6-1 and TRBJ2-4; the D is unclear. CDR1 MNHNS and CDR2 SASEGT come from the germline V gene. The CDR3 runs 12 residues. V lost 6 bases and J 8 bases, leaving 11 bases between the germline ends. The CDR3 spells CASSRGGDIQYF. DNA for the CDR3: TGTGCCAGCAGCCGCGGCGGTGACATTCAGTACTTC.

The chain recombines TRBV7-9 with TRBJ2-1; TRBD1 agrees at 8 bases. CDR3 length: 16 amino acids. Germline CDR1 and CDR2: SEHNR and FQNEAQ (reference sequence). V dropped 5 bases and J dropped 3; count of bases not matched to a gene: 9. CDR3 nucleotides: TGTGCCAGCAGCCTGAACGAAGGACAGGGCTACAATGAGCAGTTCTTC. Its protein product is CASSLNEGQGYNEQFF.

The chain joins TRBV6-5 to TRBJ1-4, with D perhaps matching TRBD1 (6 bases). CDR1 and CDR2 from the germline V gene are MNHEY and SVGAGI. This CDR3 spans 12 amino acids. V was cut by 4 bases and J by 7 bases, with 7 bases left in between. CDR3 sequence (DNA): TGTGCCAGCAGTTCACAGGGTGAAAAACTGTTTTTT. It translates to CASSSQGEKLFF.